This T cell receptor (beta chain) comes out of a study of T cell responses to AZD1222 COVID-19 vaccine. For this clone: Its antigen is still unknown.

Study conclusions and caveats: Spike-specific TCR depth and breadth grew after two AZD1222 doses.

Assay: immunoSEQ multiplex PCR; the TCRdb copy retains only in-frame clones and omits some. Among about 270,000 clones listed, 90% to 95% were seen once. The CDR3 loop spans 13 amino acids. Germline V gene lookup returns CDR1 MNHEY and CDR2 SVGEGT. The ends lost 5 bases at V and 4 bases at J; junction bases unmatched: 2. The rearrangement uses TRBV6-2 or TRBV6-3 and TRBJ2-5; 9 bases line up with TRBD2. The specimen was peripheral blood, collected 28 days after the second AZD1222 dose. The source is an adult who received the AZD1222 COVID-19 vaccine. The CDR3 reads CASSAGGVETQYF. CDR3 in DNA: TGTGCCAGCAGTGCGGGAGGGGTAGAGACCCAGTACTTC.